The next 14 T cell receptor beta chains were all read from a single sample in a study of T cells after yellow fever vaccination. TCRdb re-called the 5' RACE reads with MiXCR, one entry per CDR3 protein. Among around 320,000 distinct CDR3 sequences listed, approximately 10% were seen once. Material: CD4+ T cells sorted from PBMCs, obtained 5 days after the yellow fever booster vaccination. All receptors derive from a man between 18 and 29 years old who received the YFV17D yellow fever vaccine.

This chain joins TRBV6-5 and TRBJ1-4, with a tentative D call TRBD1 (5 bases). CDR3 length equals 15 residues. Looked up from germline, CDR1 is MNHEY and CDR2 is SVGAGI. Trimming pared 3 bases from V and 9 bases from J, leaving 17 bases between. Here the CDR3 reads CASSYGAGSPQKLFF. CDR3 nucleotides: TGTGCCAGCAGTTATGGGGCGGGGTCCCCCCAAAAACTGTTTTTT.

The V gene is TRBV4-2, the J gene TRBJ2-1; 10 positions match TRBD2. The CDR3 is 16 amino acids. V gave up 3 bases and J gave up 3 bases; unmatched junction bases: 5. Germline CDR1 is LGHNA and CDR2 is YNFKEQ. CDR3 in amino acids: CASSQIAGGSYNEQFF. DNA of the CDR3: TGTGCCAGCAGCCAGATAGCGGGGGGCAGCTACAATGAGCAGTTCTTC.

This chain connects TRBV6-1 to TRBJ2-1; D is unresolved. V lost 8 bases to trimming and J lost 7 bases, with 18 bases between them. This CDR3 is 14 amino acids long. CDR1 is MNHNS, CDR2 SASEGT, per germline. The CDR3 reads CASLRTGLGNEQFF. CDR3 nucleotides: TGTGCCAGCCTTAGGACCGGCTTAGGGAATGAGCAGTTCTTC.

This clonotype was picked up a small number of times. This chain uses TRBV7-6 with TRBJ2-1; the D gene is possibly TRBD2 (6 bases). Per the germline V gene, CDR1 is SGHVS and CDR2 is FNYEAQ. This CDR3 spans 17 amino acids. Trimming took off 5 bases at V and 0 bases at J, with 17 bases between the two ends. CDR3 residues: CASSPGAGRSSYNEQFF. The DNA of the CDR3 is TGTGCCAGCAGCCCCGGGGCGGGACGGAGCTCCTACAATGAGCAGTTCTTC. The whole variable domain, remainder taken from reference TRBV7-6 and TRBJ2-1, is GAGVSQSPRYKVTKRGQDVALRCDPISGHVSLYWYRQALGQGPEFLTYFNYEAQQDKSGLPNDRFSAERPEGSISTLTIQRTEQRDSAMYRCASSPGAGRSSYNEQFFGPGTRLTVL.

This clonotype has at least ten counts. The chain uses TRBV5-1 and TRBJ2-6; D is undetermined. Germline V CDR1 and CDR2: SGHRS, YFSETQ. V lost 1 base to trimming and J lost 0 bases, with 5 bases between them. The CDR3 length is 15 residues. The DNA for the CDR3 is TGCGCCAGCAGCTTGTGGGACTCTGGGGCCAACGTCCTGACTTTC. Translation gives CASSLWDSGANVLTF.

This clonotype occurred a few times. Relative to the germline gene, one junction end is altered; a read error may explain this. Here the CDR3 DNA reads TGCGCCAGCAACCAAGGGGCCAACACAGATACGCAGTATTTT. It codes for CASNQGANTDTQYF. The chain combines TRBV4-1 with TRBJ2-3; D is perhaps TRBD1 (5 bases). The length of the CDR3 is 14 residues. CDR1 is MGHRA and CDR2 is YSYEKL in the germline V gene.

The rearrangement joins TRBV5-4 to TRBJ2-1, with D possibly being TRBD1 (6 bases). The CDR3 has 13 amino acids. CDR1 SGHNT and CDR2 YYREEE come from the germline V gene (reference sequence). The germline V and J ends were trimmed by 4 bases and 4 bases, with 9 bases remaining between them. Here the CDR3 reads CASSGTGYNEQFF. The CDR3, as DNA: TGTGCCAGCAGCGGAACAGGGTACAATGAGCAGTTCTTC. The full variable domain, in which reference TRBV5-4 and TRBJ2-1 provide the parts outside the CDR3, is ETGVTQSPTHLIKTRGQQVTLRCSSQSGHNTVSWYQQALGQGPQFIFQYYREEENGRGNFPPRFSGLQFPNYSSELNVNALELDDSALYLCASSGTGYNEQFFGPGTRLTVL.

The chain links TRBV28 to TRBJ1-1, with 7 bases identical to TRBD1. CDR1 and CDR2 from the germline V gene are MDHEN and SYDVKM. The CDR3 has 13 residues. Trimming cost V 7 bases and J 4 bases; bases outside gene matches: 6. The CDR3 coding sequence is TGTGCCAGCAATTTCAGGGGGGGCACTGAAGCTTTCTTT. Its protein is CASNFRGGTEAFF. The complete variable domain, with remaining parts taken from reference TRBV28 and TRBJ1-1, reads DVKVTQSSRYLVKRTGEKVFLECVQDMDHENMFWYRQDPGLGLRLIYFSYDVKMKEKGDIPEGYSVSREKKERFSLILESASTNQTSMYLCASNFRGGTEAFFGQGTRLTVV.

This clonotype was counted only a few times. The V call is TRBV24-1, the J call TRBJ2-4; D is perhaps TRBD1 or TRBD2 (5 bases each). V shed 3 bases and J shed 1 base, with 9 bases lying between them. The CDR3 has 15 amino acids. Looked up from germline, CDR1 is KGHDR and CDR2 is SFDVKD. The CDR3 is CATSDGGFAKNIQYF. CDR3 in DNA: TGTGCCACCAGTGATGGGGGATTTGCCAAAAACATTCAGTACTTC.

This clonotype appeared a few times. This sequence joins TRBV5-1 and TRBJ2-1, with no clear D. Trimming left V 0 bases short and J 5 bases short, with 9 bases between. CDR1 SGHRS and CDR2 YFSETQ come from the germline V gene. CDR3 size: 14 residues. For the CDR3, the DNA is TGCGCCAGCAGCTTGGTGGGCAGGAACAATGAGCAGTTCTTC. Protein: CASSLVGRNNEQFF.

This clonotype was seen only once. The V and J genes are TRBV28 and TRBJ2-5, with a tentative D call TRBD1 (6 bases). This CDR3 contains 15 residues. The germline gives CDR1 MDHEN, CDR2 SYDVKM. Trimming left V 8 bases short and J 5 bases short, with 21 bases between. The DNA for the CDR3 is TGTGCCAGCGATGGGGCAGGGGCCGAGTCGGAGACCCAGTACTTC. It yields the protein CASDGAGAESETQYF.

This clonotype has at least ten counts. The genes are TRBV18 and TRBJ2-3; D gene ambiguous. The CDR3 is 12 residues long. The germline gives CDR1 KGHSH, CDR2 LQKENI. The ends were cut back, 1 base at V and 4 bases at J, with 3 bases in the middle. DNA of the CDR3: TGTGCCAGCTCACCACGTCCAGATACGCAGTATTTT. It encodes CASSPRPDTQYF.

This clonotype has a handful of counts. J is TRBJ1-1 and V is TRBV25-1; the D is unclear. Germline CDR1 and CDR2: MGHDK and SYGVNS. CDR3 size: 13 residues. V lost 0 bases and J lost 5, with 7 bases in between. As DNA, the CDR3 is TGTGCCAGCAGTGAATATATCGGGACTGAAGCTTTCTTT. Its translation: CASSEYIGTEAFF.

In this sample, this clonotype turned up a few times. The CDR3 nucleotides are TGTGCCAGCAGCTTAGGAAGGGGTAGCGGTACCGGGGAGCTGTTTTTT. Translating it yields CASSLGRGSGTGELFF. V usage is TRBV11-2 and J usage is TRBJ2-2; D may be TRBD2 (6 bases). V was shortened by 1 base and J by 5 bases, with 14 bases between the two germline ends. Germline values: CDR1 SGHAT, CDR2 FQNNGV. CDR3 length: 16 residues. The whole variable domain, remainder taken from reference TRBV11-2 and TRBJ2-2, is EAGVAQSPRYKIIEKRQSVAFWCNPISGHATLYWYQQILGQGPKLLIQFQNNGVVDDSQLPKDRFSAERLKGVDSTLKIQPAKLEDSAVYLCASSLGRGSGTGELFFGEGSRLTVL.